The 8 T cell receptor beta chains below were found in one sample sequenced in a study of T cells in Graves' hyperthyroidism and ophthalmopathy. RNA transcripts gave rise to amplified TCR beta CDR3 regions. Initially, a first-round RT-PCR of the TCR CDR3 employed the HTBI primer set. TCRdb re-analysed the multiplex PCR reads in MiXCR, keeping a single row per CDR3 protein. The sample yields about 640,000 distinct CDR3 sequences, under 25% seen once. Sequencing was carried out using blood. These receptors all stem from a man younger than 40 with Graves' ophthalmopathy.

The chain recombines TRBV28 with TRBJ1-2; D is perhaps TRBD1 (5 bases). The germline V and J ends were trimmed by 6 bases and 8 bases, with 19 bases remaining between them. Germline CDR1 MDHEN, CDR2 SYDVKM. This CDR3 is 14 amino acids long. CDR3 amino acids: CASRKAGSAGGYTF. CDR3 bases: TGTGCCAGCAGAAAAGCAGGGAGCGCAGGAGGCTACACCTTC.

This clonotype has only a few counts. V usage is TRBV28 and J usage is TRBJ1-6, with D maybe TRBD1 (6 bases). CDR1 is MDHEN and CDR2 is SYDVKM in the germline V gene. With 5 bases removed from V and 13 bases from J, the gap between germline ends came to 15 bases. CDR3 length: 13 amino acids. The chain's CDR3 is CASSTGQFAPLHF. The CDR3 DNA sequence: TGTGCCAGCAGTACCGGACAGTTTGCCCCCCTCCACTTT.

This clonotype was observed a handful of times. The chain combines TRBV10-3 with TRBJ2-2, with 9 nucleotides matching TRBD2. V lost 6 bases, J lost 0 bases, and 8 bases stayed unmatched. Germline V gene sequence: CDR1 ENHRY, CDR2 SYGVKD. The CDR3 extends over 17 amino acids. The CDR3 sequence: CAISPLAGEPNTGELFF. The CDR3 DNA follows: TGTGCCATCAGCCCTTTAGCGGGAGAACCGAACACCGGGGAGCTGTTTTTT.

This chain uses TRBV7-3 with TRBJ2-1; no firm D call. Germline V gives CDR1 SGHTA, CDR2 FQGTGA. The CDR3 runs 14 residues. V gave up 1 base and J gave up 7 bases, with 11 bases separating them. For the CDR3, the DNA is TGTGCCAGCAGCTTAAACCCACAAATTAATGAGCAGTTCTTC. This translates into CASSLNPQINEQFF.

This clonotype was counted at least ten times. The genes are TRBV28 and TRBJ2-7; 12 bases agree with TRBD2. The junction had 8 bases not matched to a gene; V was cut back by 3 bases and J by 2 bases. CDR3 length: 17 amino acids. Per the germline V gene, CDR1 is MDHEN and CDR2 is SYDVKM. CDR3 sequence reads: CASSFRTSGNFPYEQYF. DNA of the CDR3: TGTGCCAGCAGTTTTCGGACTAGCGGGAACTTTCCCTACGAGCAGTACTTC.

This chain connects TRBV19 to TRBJ1-5; D is undetermined. Germline V CDR1 and CDR2: LNHDA, SQIVND (reference sequence). With 4 bases removed from V and 4 bases from J, the gap between germline ends came to 8 bases. The length of the CDR3 is 13 residues. The CDR3 region is CASSKFMNQPQHF. The CDR3 bases are TGTGCCAGTAGTAAGTTTATGAATCAGCCCCAGCATTTT.

This clonotype came up many times. The chain has TRBV7-9 and TRBJ1-2; a possible D gene is TRBD1 (5 bases). The CDR3 runs to 15 residues. Germline CDR1 and CDR2: SEHNR and FQNEAQ (reference sequence). V was pared by 5 bases and J by 3 bases, with 16 bases between. The CDR3 bases are TGTGCCAGCAGCCGGGGGAGGGAGGAGGACTATGGCTACACCTTC. The encoded protein is CASSRGREEDYGYTF. The whole variable domain, remainder taken from reference TRBV7-9 and TRBJ1-2, is DTGVSQNPRHKITKRGQNVTFRCDPISEHNRLYWYRQTLGQGPEFLTYFQNEAQLEKSRLLSDRFSAERPKGSFSTLEIQRTEQGDSAMYLCASSRGREEDYGYTFGSGTRLTVV.

The rearrangement links TRBV4-2 to TRBJ1-2; D remains unclear. CDR1 is LGHNA and CDR2 is YNFKEQ in the germline V gene. Trimming left V 2 bases short and J 4 bases short, with 14 bases between. The length of the CDR3 is 15 residues. CDR3 residues: CASSQSPGETYGYTF. The CDR3 DNA is TGTGCCAGCAGCCAAAGTCCCGGGGAGACCTATGGCTACACCTTC.